These 20 T cell receptor beta chains share one sample of origin, sequenced in a study of cytomegalovirus exposure and HLA in healthy donors. PCR employed 60 Vbeta and 13 Jbeta primers. Sequenced by immunoSEQ multiplex PCR; TCRdb stores in-frame clones only, minus some. This repertoire comprises around 50,000 clones; its ten largest clones make up 2.1%. Sequences were obtained from PBMCs. The source of these receptors is a woman between 35 and 50 years old in good health and CMV-seronegative.

The J gene is TRBJ1-1, the V gene TRBV5-1, with D unclear. Trimming pared 0 bases from V and 2 bases from J, leaving 8 bases between. CDR1 is SGHRS, CDR2 YFSETQ, per germline. The CDR3 length is 14 residues. This CDR3 is CASSLGPGNTEAFF. The DNA for the CDR3 is TGCGCCAGCAGCTTGGGCCCAGGTAACACTGAAGCTTTCTTT.

The chain uses TRBV5-1 and TRBJ1-1; D may be TRBD1 (5 bases). Germline CDR1 and CDR2: SGHRS and YFSETQ. The CDR3 length is 14 residues. V dropped 4 bases and J dropped 3 bases, with 13 bases sitting between them. The CDR3 loop reads CASSKDGRDTEAFF. The CDR3, as DNA: TGCGCCAGCAGCAAGGACGGCAGGGACACTGAAGCTTTCTTT.

This rearrangement joins TRBV19 to TRBJ1-3; D is undetermined. This CDR3 contains 17 residues. V was cut by 3 bases and J by 0 bases, with 15 bases left in between. The V gene's germline CDR1 is LNHDA and CDR2 SQIVND (reference sequence). The CDR3 here is CASSIDGPSHSGNTIYF. CDR3 DNA sequence: TGTGCCAGTAGTATTGATGGCCCATCGCACTCTGGAAACACCATATATTTT.

The J gene is TRBJ1-2, the V gene TRBV30, with D hard to call. This CDR3 is 17 amino acids long. Per germline, CDR1 GTSNPN and CDR2 SVGIG (reference sequence). V lost 3 bases and J lost 4, with 24 bases in between. CDR3 in amino acids: CAWSYPFPRKELYGYTF. As DNA, the CDR3 is TGTGCCTGGAGCTATCCTTTCCCCAGGAAAGAGCTCTATGGCTACACCTTC.

The V and J genes are TRBV19 and TRBJ2-7; TRBD1 agrees at 9 bases. The CDR3 consists of 15 residues. Germline-derived CDR1 and CDR2 are LNHDA and SQIVND (reference sequence). V was pared by 3 bases and J by 5 bases, with 8 bases of the junction left unmatched. CDR3 protein: CASSIVGTGNHEQYF. For the CDR3, the DNA is TGTGCCAGTAGTATCGTCGGGACAGGGAACCACGAGCAGTACTTC.

V and J are TRBV19 and TRBJ1-1; a possible D gene is TRBD1 (5 bases). Germline CDR1 and CDR2: LNHDA and SQIVND (reference sequence). This CDR3 spans 15 amino acids. V gave up 7 bases and J gave up 6 bases, with 21 bases separating them. The CDR3: CASIPPRGVKAEAFF. The CDR3, as DNA: TGTGCCAGTATCCCTCCTCGGGGGGTTAAGGCTGAAGCTTTCTTT.

The CDR3 DNA reads TGTGCCAGCAGCTTAGGGCAGAACACTGAAGCTTTCTTT. Translation: CASSLGQNTEAFF. This chain uses TRBV7-9 with TRBJ1-1; the D is unclear. This CDR3 has 13 amino acids. The germline V gene has CDR1 SEHNR and CDR2 FQNEAQ (reference sequence). V was pared by 1 base and J by 1 base, with 4 bases between.

The chain joins TRBV28 to TRBJ1-3; TRBD1 might be the D (5 bases). The CDR3 has 14 amino acids. The V gene lost 6 bases and the J gene lost 4 bases, with 13 bases spanning the gap. Germline CDR1 MDHEN, CDR2 SYDVKM. CDR3 sequence reads: CASSLPRGGNTIYF. CDR3 nucleotides: TGTGCCAGCAGCCTCCCCCGGGGGGGAAACACCATATATTTT.

The chain is built from TRBV4-1 and TRBJ2-7, with 8 bases aligning to TRBD1. V shed 3 bases and J 0 bases; nucleotides not matched to a gene: 7. The CDR3 is 16 residues long. Germline V lookup: CDR1 MGHRA, CDR2 YSYEKL. CDR3 in DNA: TGCGCCAGCAGCCATCAAGGACAGGGAAGCTCCTACGAGCAGTACTTC. It translates to CASSHQGQGSSYEQYF.

The chain carries TRBV11-3 and TRBJ2-3, with TRBD2 matching over 10 bases. Per the germline V gene, CDR1 is SGHNT and CDR2 is YENEEA. This CDR3 has 18 amino acids. V dropped 5 bases and J dropped 6; count of bases not matched to a gene: 17. The CDR3 is CASSQRRASGSVADTQYF. CDR3 nucleotides: TGTGCCAGCAGCCAAAGGAGGGCTAGCGGGAGTGTAGCGGATACGCAGTATTTT.

The rearrangement joins TRBV4-1 to TRBJ1-6; a weak D match, TRBD1 (5 bases). The CDR3 runs 15 residues. V lost 1 base and J lost 7, with 11 bases in between. The germline CDR1 and CDR2 sequences are MGHRA and YSYEKL. CDR3 bases: TGCGCCAGCAGCCAAGTAGGGGACTTAAATTCACCCCTCCACTTT. It codes for CASSQVGDLNSPLHF.

The genes are TRBV5-1 and TRBJ1-4; D gene unclear. The CDR3 sequence is 17 residues long. CDR1 and CDR2 from the germline V gene are SGHRS and YFSETQ. With 2 bases removed from V and 2 bases from J, the gap between germline ends came to 16 bases. In nucleotides, the CDR3 is TGCGCCAGCAGCTTCATAGGGAGGGTAGCGACTAATGAAAAACTGTTTTTT. Translated: CASSFIGRVATNEKLFF.

V and J are TRBV19 and TRBJ1-5; D is perhaps TRBD1 (5 bases). V gave up 5 bases and J gave up 3 bases, with 11 bases separating them. Germline V gene lookup returns CDR1 LNHDA and CDR2 SQIVND (reference sequence). CDR3 length: 14 residues. CDR3 in amino acids: CASSGDRFNQPQHF. In nucleotides, the CDR3 is TGTGCCAGTAGTGGTGACAGATTCAATCAGCCCCAGCATTTT. Combining the CDR3 with reference TRBV19 and TRBJ1-5 gives the whole variable domain DGGITQSPKYLFRKEGQNVTLSCEQNLNHDAMYWYRQDPGQGLRLIYYSQIVNDFQKGDIAEGYSVSREKKESFPLTVTSAQKNPTAFYLCASSGDRFNQPQHFGDGTRLSIL.

The rearrangement joins TRBV15 to TRBJ2-7; possibly TRBD1 for D (6 bases). Per the germline V gene, CDR1 is LNHNV and CDR2 is YYDKDF (reference sequence). The CDR3 runs 15 residues. The V gene lost 3 bases and the J gene lost 6 bases, with 18 bases spanning the gap. DNA for the CDR3: TGTGCCACCAGCAGGGCGGACAGTCCTAGGGGCGAGCAGTACTTC. As protein: CATSRADSPRGEQYF.

The rearrangement joins TRBV28 to TRBJ2-2; the D is unclear. CDR3 length equals 15 residues. V lost 3 bases to trimming and J lost 0 bases, with 8 bases between them. Germline V gives CDR1 MDHEN, CDR2 SYDVKM. CDR3 in amino acids: CASSFSSTNTGELFF. The CDR3 region has the DNA TGTGCCAGCAGTTTTTCCAGTACGAACACCGGGGAGCTGTTTTTT.

J is TRBJ1-4 and V is TRBV7-2; D remains unclear. Germline loops: CDR1 SGHTA, CDR2 FQGNSA. The CDR3 extends over 12 amino acids. Between the trimmed V and J ends, which lost 5 bases and 13 bases, there was a span of 14 bases. The CDR3 nucleotides are TGTGCCAGCAGCCAAACGAACGCGGGACTGTTTTTT. Translating gives CASSQTNAGLFF.

On this clone itself: This sample also contains other DNA sequences that code for the same CDR3. The rearrangement uses TRBV2 and TRBJ2-3; TRBD1 agrees at 7 bases. Germline assignment: CDR1 SNHLY and CDR2 FYNNEI. CDR3 size: 13 residues. J was trimmed by 1 base and V by 6 bases; bases with no gene match: 1. Written as DNA, the CDR3 is TGTGCCAGCAGCGGACAGGGCACAGATACGCAGTATTTT. Amino acids: CASSGQGTDTQYF.

The gene calls are TRBV18 and TRBJ1-1; 8 bases are a match to TRBD1. Germline CDR1 and CDR2: KGHSH and LQKENI. With V trimmed by 4 bases and J by 5 bases, 9 bases remained unmatched. The CDR3 runs 15 residues. CDR3 DNA sequence: TGTGCCAGCTCACAGTCAGGGGGCGAAGTAACTGAAGCTTTCTTT. Translating gives CASSQSGGEVTEAFF. Together with reference TRBV18 and TRBJ1-1, the CDR3 gives the full variable domain: NAGVMQNPRHLVRRRGQEARLRCSPMKGHSHVYWYRQLPEEGLKFMVYLQKENIIDESGMPKERFSAEFPKEGPSILRIQQVVRGDSAAYFCASSQSGGEVTEAFFGQGTRLTVV.

The chain uses TRBV10-3 and TRBJ1-1, with a possible D match to TRBD1 (5 bases). With 6 bases removed from V and 1 base from J, the gap between germline ends came to 15 bases. Per the germline V gene, CDR1 is ENHRY and CDR2 is SYGVKD. There are 15 residues in the CDR3. CDR3 coding DNA: TGTGCCATCAGGGGGGGGGATGGTGGGAACACTGAAGCTTTCTTT. Protein product: CAIRGGDGGNTEAFF.

This chain links TRBV4-2 with TRBJ2-1, with 14 bases fitting TRBD2. Per germline, CDR1 LGHNA and CDR2 YNFKEQ. Germline trimming cut 0 bases from V and 5 bases from J; bases unmatched to any gene: 6. The CDR3 runs 18 residues. The CDR3 protein is CASSQDLTSGGADNEQFF. CDR3 nucleotide sequence: TGTGCCAGCAGCCAAGATCTGACTAGCGGGGGGGCCGACAATGAGCAGTTCTTC.